This TCR beta chain was identified during a study of CD8 T cells in Susac syndrome. With random hexamers, reverse transcription was performed on 0.5 to 1 ug of RNA. In TCRdb, the immunoSEQ multiplex PCR reads were re-called with MiXCR into one record per CDR3 protein. The table includes about 150,000 distinct CDR3 sequences, roughly 95% detected once. The germline V gene encodes CDR1 SGHTA and CDR2 FQGTGA. This CDR3 contains 15 residues. Trimming at V came to 5 bases and at J to 4 bases, leaving 5 bases not matched to a gene. Material: CD4+ T cells from PBMCs. The chain employs TRBV7-3 and TRBJ2-3; 11 bases match TRBD2. The clonotype was recovered from a human donor in good health. The chain's CDR3 is CASSRLAGGADTQYF. CDR3 coding DNA: TGTGCCAGCAGCCGGTTAGCGGGAGGGGCAGATACGCAGTATTTT.